This passage covers 23 T cell receptor beta chains from one sample sequenced in a study of T cells after yellow fever vaccination. TCRdb re-derived calls from the 5' RACE reads in MiXCR, one entry per CDR3 protein. Of 100,000 to 150,000 distinct CDR3 sequences listed, 8.9% are singletons. Source: CD8+ T cells sorted from PBMCs, taken on the day of the yellow fever booster vaccination. Receptors originate from a man between 18 and 35 years old who received the YFV17D yellow fever vaccine.

Relative to its sample, this clonotype is medium-sized. This chain joins TRBV10-2 and TRBJ2-7; no definite D call. The CDR3 is made up of 13 amino acids. The germline V and J ends were trimmed by 6 bases and 0 bases, with 9 bases remaining between them. Germline CDR1 reads WSHSY; CDR2 reads SAAADI. CDR3 DNA sequence: TGCGCCAGCAGGCCTGGGGACTCCTACGAGCAGTACTTC. This encodes CASRPGDSYEQYF.

This clonotype was counted a few times. The chain uses TRBV27 and TRBJ1-6, with 7 bases lining up with TRBD1. The V gene's germline CDR1 is MNHEY and CDR2 SMNVEV (reference sequence). There are 14 residues in the CDR3. After removal of 2 bases from V and 11 bases from J, the junction contained 6 bases not matched to a gene. In nucleotides, the CDR3 is TGTGCCAGCAGTTTAACAGGGGAAATTCCACCCCTCCACTTT. This translates into CASSLTGEIPPLHF.

The chain links TRBV6-6 to TRBJ2-7; 9 bases fit TRBD1. The J segment lost 5 bases and the V segment lost 9 bases, leaving 8 bases of the junction unmatched. This CDR3 region has 13 residues. CDR1 and CDR2 (germline): MNHNY, SVGAGI (reference sequence). CDR3 residues: CASLGTGRHEQYF. The CDR3 DNA sequence: TGTGCCAGTCTCGGGACAGGGCGCCACGAGCAGTACTTC.

This clonotype turned up a few times. In DNA form, the CDR3 reads TGTGCCAGCAGTTATTCGTCAAGGTCGGAAGCTTTCTTT. It yields the protein CASSYSSRSEAFF. The J gene is TRBJ1-1, the V gene TRBV6-5, with D unresolved. Germline CDR1 is MNHEY and CDR2 is SVGAGI. CDR3 length: 13 amino acids. Deletions cut 3 bases from V and 8 bases from J, with 13 bases between.

This clonotype was recorded at least ten times. The chain has TRBV5-1 and TRBJ1-2, with D possibly TRBD1 on 5 matching bases. Germline-derived CDR1 and CDR2 are SGHRS and YFSETQ. V was cut by 3 bases and J by 3 bases, with 15 bases left in between. The CDR3 sequence is 15 residues long. CDR3 sequence: CASSWAPGDDYGYTF. In DNA form, the CDR3 reads TGCGCCAGCAGCTGGGCCCCCGGGGACGACTATGGCTACACCTTC.

This clonotype was seen a handful of times. This sequence joins TRBV6-6 and TRBJ1-5, with no clear D. V lost 0 bases and J lost 0, with 9 bases in between. Germline loops: CDR1 MNHNY, CDR2 SVGAGI (reference sequence). The CDR3 loop spans 16 amino acids. The CDR3 DNA is TGTGCCAGCAGTTACTCGAACAGCAATAGCAATCAGCCCCAGCATTTT. Residues: CASSYSNSNSNQPQHF.

This clonotype was detected ten times or more. For the CDR3, the DNA is TGTGCCAGCAGCTTTACAGGGGGGAACACTGAAGCTTTCTTT. Translated, it gives CASSFTGGNTEAFF. The genes are TRBV7-8 and TRBJ1-1, with 8 bases that match TRBD1. J lost 1 base, V lost 3 bases, and 1 base had no gene match. Per germline, CDR1 SGHVS and CDR2 FQNEAQ. The CDR3 is 14 amino acids.

The DNA of the CDR3 is TGTGCCAGCAGCTCGCCTCCGGACACTGAAGCTTTCTTT. Its protein is CASSSPPDTEAFF. The chain recombines TRBV7-3 with TRBJ1-1, with D uncertain. The germline V and J ends were trimmed by 4 bases and 3 bases, with 9 bases remaining between them. The germline V gene has CDR1 SGHTA and CDR2 FQGTGA. The CDR3 is made up of 13 amino acids.

A few counts support this clonotype. The rearrangement joins TRBV30 to TRBJ1-5; D is uncertain. Trimming pared 7 bases from V and 4 bases from J, leaving 8 bases between. Germline V gene data show CDR1 as GTSNPN and CDR2 as SVGIG (reference sequence). The CDR3 is 11 residues long. The CDR3 loop reads CASDFNQPQHF. In nucleotides, the CDR3 is TGTGCCTCGGACTTTAATCAGCCCCAGCATTTT.

V usage is TRBV12-3 or TRBV12-4 and J usage is TRBJ1-5, with a weak D call TRBD1 (6 bases). The CDR3 length is 15 residues. V was cut by 3 bases and J by 1 base, with 10 bases left in between. CDR3 sequence (DNA): TGTGCCAGCAGTTTGTCGGGGGCAAGCAATCAGCCCCAGCATTTT. Translation gives CASSLSGASNQPQHF.

The chain links TRBV7-2 to TRBJ2-7, with D tentatively TRBD1 or TRBD2 (5 bases each). Germline CDR1 SGHTA, CDR2 FQGNSA. Trimming took 5 bases from V and 1 from J, leaving 21 bases between them. CDR3 length: 17 amino acids. CDR3 protein: CASSPLLGRGSSYEQYF. CDR3 nucleotide sequence: TGTGCCAGCAGCCCCCTCTTGGGACGGGGTTCGTCCTACGAGCAGTACTTC.

This clonotype has at least ten counts. This chain links TRBV15 with TRBJ2-2; 11 bases match TRBD2. The CDR3 contains 17 residues. The V and J ends lost 2 bases and 5 bases, in that order; junction bases with no gene match: 7. The germline gives CDR1 LNHNV, CDR2 YYDKDF (reference sequence). The CDR3 bases are TGTGCCACCAGCAGAAATAGCGGGGGGGCGCGGACCGGGGAGCTGTTTTTT. Translation: CATSRNSGGARTGELFF.

This clonotype was counted only a few times. The chain recombines TRBV6-2 or TRBV6-3 with TRBJ2-3; D unresolved. The CDR3 loop spans 14 amino acids. V was trimmed by 4 bases and J by 2 bases, leaving 10 bases between them. CDR1 is MNHEY and CDR2 is SVGEGT in the germline V gene. CDR3 residues: CASSLLPVTDTQYF. CDR3 DNA sequence: TGTGCCAGCAGTTTATTACCCGTCACAGATACGCAGTATTTT.

CDR3 loop: CASSINQVIETQYF. In nucleotides, the CDR3 is TGTGCCAGCAGCATAAACCAGGTGATCGAGACCCAGTACTTC. This rearrangement joins TRBV7-9 to TRBJ2-5; D gene unclear. Germline V CDR1 and CDR2: SEHNR, FQNEAQ (reference sequence). This CDR3 is 14 amino acids long. V shed 5 bases and J shed 5 bases, with 15 bases lying between them.

This clonotype was picked up a small number of times. V is TRBV5-1 and J is TRBJ2-7; no reliable D call. V was pared by 4 bases and J by 2 bases, with 10 bases between. This CDR3 comprises 13 residues. CDR1 is SGHRS, CDR2 YFSETQ, per germline. CDR3 in DNA: TGCGCCAGCAGCGATCCCCATGCCTACGAGCAGTACTTC. Translating it yields CASSDPHAYEQYF. Full variable domain (rest looked up from reference TRBV5-1 and TRBJ2-7): KAGVTQTPRYLIKTRGQQVTLSCSPISGHRSVSWYQQTPGQGLQFLFEYFSETQRNKGNFPGRFSGRQFSNSRSEMNVSTLELGDSALYLCASSDPHAYEQYFGPGTRLTVT.

In this sample, this clonotype turned up many times. The chain couples TRBV4-3 to TRBJ2-7; D might be TRBD1 (5 bases). CDR3 length: 16 amino acids. Per germline, CDR1 LGHNA and CDR2 YSLEER. Trimming took 0 bases from V and 2 from J, leaving 14 bases between them. The CDR3 DNA reads TGCGCCAGCAGCCAAGAGGTACCAGGGCCGGCCTACGAGCAGTACTTC. It is translated as CASSQEVPGPAYEQYF.

The chain recombines TRBV20-1 with TRBJ1-2; D unclear. V lost 0 bases and J lost 3, with 8 bases in between. Looked up from germline, CDR1 is DFQATT and CDR2 is SNEGSKA (reference sequence). The CDR3 spans 13 residues. CDR3 in amino acids: CSARDRQDYGYTF. The CDR3 DNA is TGCAGTGCTAGAGATCGCCAGGACTATGGCTACACCTTC.

The chain uses TRBV10-3 and TRBJ2-3; D is possibly TRBD2 (6 bases). Germline V gene sequence: CDR1 ENHRY, CDR2 SYGVKD. Trimming removed 7 bases from V and 5 bases from J, with 7 bases in between. There are 11 residues in the CDR3. CDR3 DNA: TGTGCCATCAATAGCGGAGATACGCAGTATTTT. It is translated as CAINSGDTQYF.

This clonotype has just a few counts. The DNA for the CDR3 is TGCAGCGTTGAAGTCGGGGGCTACGAGCAGTACTTC. This encodes CSVEVGGYEQYF. The chain couples TRBV29-1 to TRBJ2-7; possibly TRBD2 for D (6 bases). V was pared by 1 base and J by 3 bases, with 7 bases between. The CDR3 runs 12 residues. Per germline, CDR1 SQVTM and CDR2 ANQGSEA.

The rearrangement uses TRBV18 and TRBJ2-1; D possibly corresponds to TRBD1 (6 bases). The CDR3 is made up of 16 amino acids. Germline V gene data show CDR1 as KGHSH and CDR2 as LQKENI. Trimming removed 1 base at V and 5 bases at J, with 15 bases between. CDR3 in DNA: TGTGCCAGCTCACCACTTGCCAGGACAGTAGACAATGAGCAGTTCTTC. Translating gives CASSPLARTVDNEQFF.

The J gene is TRBJ2-1, the V gene TRBV20-1; D gene uncertain. This CDR3 has 12 amino acids. V shed 5 bases and J shed 4 bases, with 9 bases lying between them. CDR1 is DFQATT, CDR2 SNEGSKA, per germline (reference sequence). The CDR3 reads CSAPRRYNEQFF. CDR3 nucleotides: TGCAGTGCTCCCCGGCGTTACAATGAGCAGTTCTTC.

The rearrangement uses TRBV7-9 and TRBJ1-2; D unclear. V was trimmed by 3 bases and J by 6 bases, leaving 14 bases between them. The CDR3 contains 14 residues. Germline CDR1 is SEHNR and CDR2 is FQNEAQ (reference sequence). The CDR3 DNA sequence: TGTGCCAGCAGCTTCGTTAACCCAGACCATGGCTACACCTTC. Protein sequence: CASSFVNPDHGYTF.

The chain couples TRBV6-2 or TRBV6-3 to TRBJ1-5; D not resolved. V was trimmed by 6 bases and J by 7 bases, leaving 13 bases between them. Germline loops: CDR1 MNHEY, CDR2 SVGEGT. This CDR3 is 13 amino acids long. The CDR3 coding sequence is TGTGCCAGCAGACGCCGGGGATCCCAGCCCCAGCATTTT. It codes for CASRRRGSQPQHF.